This TCR beta chain was sequenced during a study of CD8+ T cells in alopecia areata. Study-level findings and limits: Scalp sample data also include resident alphabeta T cells from normal skin. Scalp lesions, especially in alopecia totalis/universalis, had higher clonality than normal scalp. With patients, TCR sharing proved less clear than in mice, a difference possibly related to HLA.

The authors extracted RNA and reverse transcribed it into cDNA as the sequencing template. Produced via immunoSEQ multiplex PCR; TCRdb's table is partial and in-frame only. Of about 200,000 clones detected, about 56% appear once; the ten largest clones hold 4.5% to 6%. As for this clone: Its specificity is not known.

Sorting from PBMCs produced CD4+ and CD8+ T cells. The CDR3 has 14 residues. Germline V gene sequence: CDR1 SGHRS, CDR2 YFSETQ. V lost 3 bases and J lost 3, with 12 bases in between. The TCR comes from a human donor in good health. The chain carries TRBV5-1 and TRBJ1-1; the D is unclear. Sequencing input: CD8+ T cells sorted from blood. The DNA for the CDR3 is TGCGCCAGCAGCTCGCAGGCCACGGACACTGAAGCTTTCTTT. Residues: CASSSQATDTEAFF.